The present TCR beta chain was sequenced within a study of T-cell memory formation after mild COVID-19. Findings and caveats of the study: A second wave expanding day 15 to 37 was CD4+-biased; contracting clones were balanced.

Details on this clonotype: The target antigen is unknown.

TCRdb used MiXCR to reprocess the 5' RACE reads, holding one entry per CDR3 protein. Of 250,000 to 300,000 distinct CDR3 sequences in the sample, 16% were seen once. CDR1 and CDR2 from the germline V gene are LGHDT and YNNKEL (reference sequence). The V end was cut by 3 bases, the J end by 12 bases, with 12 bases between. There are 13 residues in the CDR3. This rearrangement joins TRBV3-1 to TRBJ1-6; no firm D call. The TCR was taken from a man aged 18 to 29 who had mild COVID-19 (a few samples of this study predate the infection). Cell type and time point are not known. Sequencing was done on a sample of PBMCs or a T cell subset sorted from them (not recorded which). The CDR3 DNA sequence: TGTGCCAGCAGCCAGGGCTCTCGGCAACCCCTCCACTTT. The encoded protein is CASSQGSRQPLHF.